The T cell receptor (beta chain) under discussion was sequenced for a study of blood T cell repertoires in COVID-19. Germline CDR1 reads MNHEY; CDR2 reads SMNVEV (reference sequence). V lost 2 bases, J lost 6 bases, and 20 bases lay in between. CDR3 length equals 17 residues. TCRdb keeps only in-frame clones here, not all; method: immunoSEQ multiplex PCR. Of some 190,000 clones in the sample, approximately 80% are singletons; the top ten hold 7.8%. This sequence joins TRBV27 and TRBJ1-5; perhaps TRBD1 as D (5 bases). This clonotype originated in a woman over 75 with COVID-19, enrolled during active disease. The specimen was peripheral blood. The CDR3 loop reads CASSLRIPSGSSQPQHF. In DNA, the CDR3 is TGTGCCAGCAGTTTACGGATACCATCAGGGTCAAGTCAGCCCCAGCATTTT.